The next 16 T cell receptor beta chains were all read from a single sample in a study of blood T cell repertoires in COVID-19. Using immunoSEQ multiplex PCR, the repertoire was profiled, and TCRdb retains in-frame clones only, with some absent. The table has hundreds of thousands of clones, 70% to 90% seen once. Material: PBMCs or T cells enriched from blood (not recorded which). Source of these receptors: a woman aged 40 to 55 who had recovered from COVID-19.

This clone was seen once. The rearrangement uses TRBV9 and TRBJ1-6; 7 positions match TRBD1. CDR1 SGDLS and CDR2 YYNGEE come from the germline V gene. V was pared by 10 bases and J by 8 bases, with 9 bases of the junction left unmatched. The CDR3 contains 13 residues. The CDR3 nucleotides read TGTGCCCTCGAATACAGGGGAGATTCACCCCTCCACTTT. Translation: CALEYRGDSPLHF. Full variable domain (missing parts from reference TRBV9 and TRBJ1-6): DSGVTQTPKHLITATGQRVTLRCSPRSGDLSVYWYQQSLDQGLQFLIQYYNGEERAKGNILERFSAQQFPDLHSELNLSSLELGDSALYFCALEYRGDSPLHFGNGTRLTVT.

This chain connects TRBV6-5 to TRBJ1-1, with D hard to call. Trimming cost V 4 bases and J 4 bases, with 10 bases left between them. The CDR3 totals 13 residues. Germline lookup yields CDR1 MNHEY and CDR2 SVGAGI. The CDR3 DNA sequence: TGTGCCAGCAGTTTAGCACGGGGCACTGAAGCTTTCTTT. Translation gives CASSLARGTEAFF.

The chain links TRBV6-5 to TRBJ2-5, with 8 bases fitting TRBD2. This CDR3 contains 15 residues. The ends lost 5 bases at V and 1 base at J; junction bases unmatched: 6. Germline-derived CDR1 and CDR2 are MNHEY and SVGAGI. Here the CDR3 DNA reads TGTGCCAGCAGTATTATAGCGGGGACCCAAGAGACCCAGTACTTC. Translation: CASSIIAGTQETQYF.

The CDR3: CASSPPDRSNEKLFF. As DNA, the CDR3 is TGTGCCAGCAGTCCCCCGGACAGATCAAATGAAAAACTGTTTTTT. The chain employs TRBV28 and TRBJ1-4, with D perhaps matching TRBD1 (6 bases). The CDR3 runs 15 residues. The germline V and J ends were trimmed by 5 bases and 5 bases, with 15 bases remaining between them. Germline values: CDR1 MDHEN, CDR2 SYDVKM.

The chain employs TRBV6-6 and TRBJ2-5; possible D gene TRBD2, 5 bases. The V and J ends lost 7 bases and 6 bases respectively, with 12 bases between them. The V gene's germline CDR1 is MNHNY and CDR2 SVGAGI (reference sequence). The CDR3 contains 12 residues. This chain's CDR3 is CASKRDFQTQYF. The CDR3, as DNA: TGTGCCAGCAAGAGGGATTTTCAGACCCAGTACTTC.

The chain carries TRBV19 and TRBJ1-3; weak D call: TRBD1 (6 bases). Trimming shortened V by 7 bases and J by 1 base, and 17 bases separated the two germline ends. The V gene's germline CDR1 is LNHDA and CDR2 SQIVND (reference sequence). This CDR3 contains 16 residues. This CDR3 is CASTRGHHLSGNTIYF. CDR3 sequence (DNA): TGTGCCAGTACCAGGGGACATCACCTTTCTGGAAACACCATATATTTT.

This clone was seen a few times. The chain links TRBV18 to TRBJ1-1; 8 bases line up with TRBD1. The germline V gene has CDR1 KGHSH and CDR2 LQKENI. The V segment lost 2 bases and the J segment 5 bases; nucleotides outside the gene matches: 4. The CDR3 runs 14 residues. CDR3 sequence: CASSPTGGGTEAFF. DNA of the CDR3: TGTGCCAGCTCACCAACAGGGGGAGGGACTGAAGCTTTCTTT. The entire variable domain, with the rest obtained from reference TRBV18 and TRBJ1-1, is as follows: NAGVMQNPRHLVRRRGQEARLRCSPMKGHSHVYWYRQLPEEGLKFMVYLQKENIIDESGMPKERFSAEFPKEGPSILRIQQVVRGDSAAYFCASSPTGGGTEAFFGQGTRLTVV.

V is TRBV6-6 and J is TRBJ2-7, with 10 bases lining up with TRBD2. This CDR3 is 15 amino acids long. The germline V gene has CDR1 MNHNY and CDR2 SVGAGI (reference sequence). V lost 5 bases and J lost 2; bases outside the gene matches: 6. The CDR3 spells CASSASGTSAYEQYF. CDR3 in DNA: TGTGCCAGCAGTGCCTCCGGGACTAGCGCCTACGAGCAGTACTTC.

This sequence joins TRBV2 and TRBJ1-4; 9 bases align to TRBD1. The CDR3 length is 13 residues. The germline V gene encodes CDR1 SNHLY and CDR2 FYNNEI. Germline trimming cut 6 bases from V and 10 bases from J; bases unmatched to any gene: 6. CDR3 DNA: TGTGCCAGCAGGGACAGGGGAGGGGGAAAACTGTTTTTT. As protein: CASRDRGGGKLFF. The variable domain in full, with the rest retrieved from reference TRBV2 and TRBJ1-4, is EPEVTQTPSHQVTQMGQEVILRCVPISNHLYFYWYRQILGQKVEFLVSFYNNEISEKSEIFDDQFSVERPDGSNFTLKIRSTKLEDSAMYFCASRDRGGGKLFFGSGTQLSVL.

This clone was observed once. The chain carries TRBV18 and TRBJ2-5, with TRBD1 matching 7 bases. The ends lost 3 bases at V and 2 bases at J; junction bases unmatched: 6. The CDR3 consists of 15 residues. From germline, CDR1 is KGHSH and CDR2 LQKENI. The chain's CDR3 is CASSPWTGQQETQYF. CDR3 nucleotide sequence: TGTGCCAGCTCACCCTGGACAGGCCAGCAAGAGACCCAGTACTTC.

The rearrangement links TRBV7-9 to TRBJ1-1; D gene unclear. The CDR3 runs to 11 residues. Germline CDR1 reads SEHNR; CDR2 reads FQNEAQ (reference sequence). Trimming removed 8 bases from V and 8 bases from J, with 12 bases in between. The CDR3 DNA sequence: TGTGCCAGCCAGGAGGGAACGGAAGCTTTCTTT. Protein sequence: CASQEGTEAFF.

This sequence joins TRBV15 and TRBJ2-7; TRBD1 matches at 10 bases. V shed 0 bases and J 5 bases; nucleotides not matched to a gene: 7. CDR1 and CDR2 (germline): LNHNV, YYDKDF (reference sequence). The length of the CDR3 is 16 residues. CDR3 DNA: TGTGCCACCAGCAGAGATGGGGGACAGGGGTTGCACGAGCAGTACTTC. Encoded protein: CATSRDGGQGLHEQYF.

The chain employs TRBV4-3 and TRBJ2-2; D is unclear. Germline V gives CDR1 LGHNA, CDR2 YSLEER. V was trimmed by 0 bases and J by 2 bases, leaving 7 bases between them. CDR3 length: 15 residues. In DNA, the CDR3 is TGCGCCAGCAGCCAAGAGGTCTATAACACCGGGGAGCTGTTTTTT. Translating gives CASSQEVYNTGELFF.

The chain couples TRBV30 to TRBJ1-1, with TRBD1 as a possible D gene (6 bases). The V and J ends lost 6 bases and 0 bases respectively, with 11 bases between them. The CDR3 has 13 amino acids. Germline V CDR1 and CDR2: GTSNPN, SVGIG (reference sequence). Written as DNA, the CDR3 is TGTGCCTGCGGGGGGGGGCTGAACACTGAAGCTTTCTTT. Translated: CACGGGLNTEAFF.

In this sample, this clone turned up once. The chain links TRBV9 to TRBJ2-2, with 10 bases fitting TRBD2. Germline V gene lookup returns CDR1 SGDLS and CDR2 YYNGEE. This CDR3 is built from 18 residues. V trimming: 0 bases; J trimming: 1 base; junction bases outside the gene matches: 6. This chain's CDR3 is CASSVGPRTSGNTGELFF. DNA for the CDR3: TGTGCCAGCAGCGTAGGCCCTAGGACTAGCGGGAACACCGGGGAGCTGTTTTTT.

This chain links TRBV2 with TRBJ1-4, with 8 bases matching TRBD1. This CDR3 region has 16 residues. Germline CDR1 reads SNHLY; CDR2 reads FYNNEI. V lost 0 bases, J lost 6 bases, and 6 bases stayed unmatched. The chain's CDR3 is CASSEAITGGDEKLFF. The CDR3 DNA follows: TGTGCCAGCAGTGAAGCTATAACAGGGGGGGATGAAAAACTGTTTTTT.